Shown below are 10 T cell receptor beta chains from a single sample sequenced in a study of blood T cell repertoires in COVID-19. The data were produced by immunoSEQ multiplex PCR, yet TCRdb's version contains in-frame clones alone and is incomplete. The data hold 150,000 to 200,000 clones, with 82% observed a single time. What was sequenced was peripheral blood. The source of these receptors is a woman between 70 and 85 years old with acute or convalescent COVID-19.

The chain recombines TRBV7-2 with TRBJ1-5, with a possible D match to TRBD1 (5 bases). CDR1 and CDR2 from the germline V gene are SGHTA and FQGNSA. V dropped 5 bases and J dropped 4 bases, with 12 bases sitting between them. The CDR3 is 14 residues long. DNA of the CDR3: TGTGCCAGCAGCGCGGGGGGTTCGAATCAGCCCCAGCATTTT. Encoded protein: CASSAGGSNQPQHF.

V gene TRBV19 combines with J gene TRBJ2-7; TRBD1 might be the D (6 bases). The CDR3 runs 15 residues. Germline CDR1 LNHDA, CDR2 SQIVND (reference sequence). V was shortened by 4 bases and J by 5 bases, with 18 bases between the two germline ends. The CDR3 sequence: CASSRGDTLADEQYF. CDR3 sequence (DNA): TGTGCCAGTAGTAGAGGGGACACGCTGGCTGACGAGCAGTACTTC.

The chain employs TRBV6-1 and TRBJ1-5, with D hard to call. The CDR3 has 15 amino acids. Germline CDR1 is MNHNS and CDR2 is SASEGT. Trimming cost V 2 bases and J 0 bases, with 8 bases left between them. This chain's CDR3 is CASSERQISNQPQHF. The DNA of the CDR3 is TGTGCCAGCAGTGAACGTCAGATTAGCAATCAGCCCCAGCATTTT.

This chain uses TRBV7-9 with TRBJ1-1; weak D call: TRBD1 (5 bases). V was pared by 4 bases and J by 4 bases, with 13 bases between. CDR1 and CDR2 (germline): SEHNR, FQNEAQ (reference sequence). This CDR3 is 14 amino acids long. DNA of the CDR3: TGTGCCAGCAGCTCCGGGACTGGGCGCACTGAAGCTTTCTTT. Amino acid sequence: CASSSGTGRTEAFF.

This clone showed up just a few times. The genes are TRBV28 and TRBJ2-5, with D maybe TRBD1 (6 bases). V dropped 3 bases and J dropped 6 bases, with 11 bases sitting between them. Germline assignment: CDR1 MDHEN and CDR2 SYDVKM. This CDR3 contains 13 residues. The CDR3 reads CASSFTGSQTQYF. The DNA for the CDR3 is TGTGCCAGCAGTTTTACAGGGTCGCAGACCCAGTACTTC.

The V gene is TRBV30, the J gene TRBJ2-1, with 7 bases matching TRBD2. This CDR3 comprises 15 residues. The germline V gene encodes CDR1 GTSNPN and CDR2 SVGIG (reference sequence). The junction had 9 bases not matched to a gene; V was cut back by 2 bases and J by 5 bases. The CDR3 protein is CAWSPVGGRNNEQFF. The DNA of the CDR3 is TGTGCCTGGAGTCCCGTGGGGGGGAGGAACAATGAGCAGTTCTTC.

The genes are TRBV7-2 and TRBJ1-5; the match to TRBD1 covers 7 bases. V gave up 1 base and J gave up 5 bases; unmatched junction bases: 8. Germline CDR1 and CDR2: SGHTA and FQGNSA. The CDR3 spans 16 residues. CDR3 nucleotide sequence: TGTGCCAGCAGCTTAGAACAGGGGAGTATTGATCAGCCCCAGCATTTT. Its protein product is CASSLEQGSIDQPQHF.

CDR3 bases: TGCGCCAGCAGCTTGGGAGGACAGCAAGAGACCCAGTACTTC. Translation: CASSLGGQQETQYF. V is TRBV5-1 and J is TRBJ2-5; tentatively, D is TRBD1 (6 bases). The CDR3 extends over 14 amino acids. Trimming cost V 0 bases and J 2 bases, with 8 bases left between them. Germline loops: CDR1 SGHRS, CDR2 YFSETQ.

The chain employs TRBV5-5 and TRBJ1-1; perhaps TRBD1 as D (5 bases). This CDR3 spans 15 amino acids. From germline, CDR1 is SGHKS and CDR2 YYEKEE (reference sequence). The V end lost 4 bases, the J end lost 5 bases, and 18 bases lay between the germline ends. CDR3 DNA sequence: TGTGCCAGCAGCCCCCAGGGCCTCAAGGGGACTGAAGCTTTCTTT. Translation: CASSPQGLKGTEAFF.

The CDR3 loop is CASSVETSSNEQFF. The CDR3, as DNA: TGTGCCAGCAGCGTAGAGACTAGCTCGAATGAGCAGTTCTTC. This chain links TRBV9 with TRBJ2-1, with TRBD2 identical over 7 bases. This CDR3 spans 14 amino acids. The trim removed 0 bases at V and 7 bases at J, leaving 4 bases unmatched. Germline V gene lookup returns CDR1 SGDLS and CDR2 YYNGEE. Using reference TRBV9 and TRBJ2-1 for the parts outside the CDR3, the full variable domain is DSGVTQTPKHLITATGQRVTLRCSPRSGDLSVYWYQQSLDQGLQFLIQYYNGEERAKGNILERFSAQQFPDLHSELNLSSLELGDSALYFCASSVETSSNEQFFGPGTRLTVL.